The 20 T cell receptor beta chains listed next were all sequenced from one sample in a study of patients and donors after allogeneic stem cell transplantation. TCRdb called the RT-PCR reads again in MiXCR, with one record for every CDR3 protein. The sample has about a million distinct CDR3 sequences, under 20% seen once. Sequencing input: blood, either unsorted or a sorted T cell fraction (not recorded which). The receptor source for this set is a human donor who was either an allogeneic HSCT recipient or a stem cell or donor lymphocyte infusion donor (not recorded which). It is not recorded whose cells these are; they may come from a transplant donor.

V and J are TRBV7-3 and TRBJ2-7, with TRBD1 matching over 11 bases. The CDR3 is made up of 15 amino acids. CDR1 is SGHTA, CDR2 FQGTGA, per germline. The V gene end was trimmed by 5 bases and the J gene end by 4 bases; junction bases not matched to a gene: 7. For the CDR3, the DNA is TGTGCCAGCAGCCCCGCCGGGACAGGGGGGTACGAGCAGTACTTC. Amino acid sequence: CASSPAGTGGYEQYF.

Only a few counts were recorded for this clonotype. CDR3 in DNA: TGTGCCAGCAGCGTAGGAGGGGCCACCGGGGAGCTGTTTTTT. Protein sequence: CASSVGGATGELFF. The V call is TRBV9, the J call TRBJ2-2; tentatively, D is TRBD1 or TRBD2 (5 bases each). There are 14 residues in the CDR3. V was shortened by 0 bases and J by 4 bases, with 7 bases between the two germline ends. The germline gives CDR1 SGDLS, CDR2 YYNGEE. The whole variable domain, remainder taken from reference TRBV9 and TRBJ2-2, is DSGVTQTPKHLITATGQRVTLRCSPRSGDLSVYWYQQSLDQGLQFLIQYYNGEERAKGNILERFSAQQFPDLHSELNLSSLELGDSALYFCASSVGGATGELFFGEGSRLTVL.

Only a few counts were recorded for this clonotype. This chain joins TRBV6-1 and TRBJ2-2; no firm D call. The CDR3 loop spans 14 amino acids. The germline V gene has CDR1 MNHNS and CDR2 SASEGT. The V gene lost 6 bases and the J gene lost 5 bases, with 13 bases spanning the gap. CDR3 region: CASSRGLRTGELFF. The CDR3 DNA is TGTGCCAGCAGCCGTGGGCTGAGGACCGGGGAGCTGTTTTTT.

The J gene is TRBJ1-1, the V gene TRBV5-1, with a tentative D call TRBD1 (6 bases). The V end was cut by 0 bases, the J end by 0 bases, with 12 bases between. The CDR3 is made up of 16 amino acids. The germline V gene has CDR1 SGHRS and CDR2 YFSETQ. The CDR3 sequence is CASSLDSQGLNTEAFF. The CDR3 bases are TGCGCCAGCAGCTTGGACTCCCAGGGGTTGAACACTGAAGCTTTCTTT. Full variable domain (remainder filled in from reference TRBV5-1 and TRBJ1-1): KAGVTQTPRYLIKTRGQQVTLSCSPISGHRSVSWYQQTPGQGLQFLFEYFSETQRNKGNFPGRFSGRQFSNSRSEMNVSTLELGDSALYLCASSLDSQGLNTEAFFGQGTRLTVV.

The V gene is TRBV12-3 or TRBV12-4, the J gene TRBJ1-1; 7 bases match TRBD1. This CDR3 is built from 13 residues. The ends lost 9 bases at V and 3 bases at J; junction bases unmatched: 7. Here the CDR3 reads CARLNQGDTEAFF. The CDR3, as DNA: TGTGCCAGATTAAACCAGGGGGACACTGAAGCTTTCTTT.

This clonotype was detected only a few times. This sequence joins TRBV6-5 and TRBJ2-7, with 8 bases aligning to TRBD2. The CDR3 runs to 19 residues. Germline V lookup: CDR1 MNHEY, CDR2 SVGAGI. Losses at the gene ends were 2 bases for V and 2 bases for J; bases not matched to a gene: 17. This chain's CDR3 is CASSYGNKRGRQLAYEQYF. The CDR3 DNA sequence: TGTGCCAGCAGTTACGGTAACAAGCGGGGGCGACAACTCGCCTACGAGCAGTACTTC.

Comments on this clonotype: At one boundary the junction diverges from the germline segment, which might be a read error. The genes are TRBV12-3 or TRBV12-4 and TRBJ2-7; D call uncertain. This CDR3 region has 14 residues. This chain's CDR3 is CASSLALVASVLNF. CDR3 sequence (DNA): TGTGCCAGCAGTTTAGCGCTAGTAGCCAGCGTACTTAACTTC.

J is TRBJ2-5 and V is TRBV7-9, with D tentatively TRBD1 (6 bases). The CDR3 covers 16 residues. V was clipped by 2 bases and J by 5 bases, with 18 bases between them. Germline assignment: CDR1 SEHNR and CDR2 FQNEAQ (reference sequence). The CDR3 loop reads CASSLSRLGAGETQYF. The CDR3 nucleotides are TGTGCCAGCAGCTTATCTCGGCTGGGGGCCGGGGAGACCCAGTACTTC.

The chain links TRBV19 to TRBJ2-7, with 8 bases aligning to TRBD2. Germline trimming cut 6 bases from V and 2 bases from J; bases unmatched to any gene: 6. Germline CDR1 and CDR2: LNHDA and SQIVND (reference sequence). The CDR3 spans 14 residues. CDR3 residues: CASSPLADPYEQYF. The CDR3 nucleotides are TGTGCCAGTAGCCCACTAGCGGATCCCTACGAGCAGTACTTC. Looking up the rest from reference TRBV19 and TRBJ2-7 gives the full variable domain: DGGITQSPKYLFRKEGQNVTLSCEQNLNHDAMYWYRQDPGQGLRLIYYSQIVNDFQKGDIAEGYSVSREKKESFPLTVTSAQKNPTAFYLCASSPLADPYEQYFGPGTRLTVT.

This clonotype was counted at least ten times. The chain carries TRBV10-3 and TRBJ1-1; 9 bases are a match to TRBD1. The V and J ends lost 3 bases and 3 bases, in that order; junction bases with no gene match: 2. The CDR3 has 14 amino acids. CDR1 is ENHRY and CDR2 is SYGVKD in the germline V gene. For the CDR3, the DNA is TGTGCCATCAGTGATCGGACAGGGGACACTGAAGCTTTCTTT. As protein: CAISDRTGDTEAFF.

This clonotype was seen only a few times. The junction differs from germline at one of its ends, possibly a read error. The V call is TRBV5-1, the J call TRBJ2-1; D remains ambiguous. Germline CDR1 is SGHRS and CDR2 is YFSETQ. There are 13 residues in the CDR3. The CDR3 loop is CASRLGRGFEQFF. The CDR3 region has the DNA TGCGCCAGCAGGTTGGGTAGAGGCTTTGAGCAGTTCTTC.

The chain uses TRBV5-1 and TRBJ2-3, with 9 bases aligning to TRBD2. With V trimmed by 4 bases and J by 0 bases, 6 bases remained unmatched. The CDR3 has 16 amino acids. The germline gives CDR1 SGHRS, CDR2 YFSETQ. CDR3 bases: TGCGCCAGCAGCCCCGGACTAGCGCCTAGCACAGATACGCAGTATTTT. This encodes CASSPGLAPSTDTQYF.

This clonotype was counted a few times. The rearrangement joins TRBV28 to TRBJ2-7; D ambiguous. The CDR3 extends over 13 amino acids. Germline V lookup: CDR1 MDHEN, CDR2 SYDVKM. V dropped 5 bases and J dropped 6 bases, with 14 bases sitting between them. CDR3 sequence reads: CASSPLAVVEQYF. The CDR3, as DNA: TGTGCCAGCAGTCCCCTTGCGGTAGTCGAGCAGTACTTC.

The sample holds a few counts of this clonotype. This chain joins TRBV12-3 or TRBV12-4 and TRBJ2-1; D is perhaps TRBD2 (6 bases). V was shortened by 3 bases and J by 10 bases, with 10 bases between the two germline ends. The CDR3 spans 12 residues. The CDR3 DNA reads as TGTGCCAGCAGTTTTATGGGAGGAGAGCAGTTCTTC. This gives the protein CASSFMGGEQFF.

This chain uses TRBV5-1 with TRBJ2-3, with a possible D match to TRBD1 (5 bases). This CDR3 contains 16 residues. The germline V gene encodes CDR1 SGHRS and CDR2 YFSETQ. V dropped 2 bases and J dropped 0 bases, with 13 bases sitting between them. The CDR3 sequence: CASSFPTEASTDTQYF. CDR3 coding DNA: TGCGCCAGCAGCTTTCCGACAGAAGCTAGCACAGATACGCAGTATTTT.

V and J are TRBV7-8 and TRBJ2-4, with 8 bases fitting TRBD1. Germline V lookup: CDR1 SGHVS, CDR2 FQNEAQ. This CDR3 is built from 17 residues. After removal of 6 bases from V and 8 bases from J, the junction contained 18 bases not matched to a gene. The CDR3 protein is CASSLSRAGGLRDIQYF. The DNA for the CDR3 is TGTGCCAGCAGTTTATCTCGGGCAGGGGGCTTGAGAGACATTCAGTACTTC. The complete variable domain, with remaining parts taken from reference TRBV7-8 and TRBJ2-4, reads GAGVSQSPRYKVAKRGQDVALRCDPISGHVSLFWYQQALGQGPEFLTYFQNEAQLDKSGLPSDRFFAERPEGSVSTLKIQRTQQEDSAVYLCASSLSRAGGLRDIQYFGAGTRLSVL.

This clonotype came up a few times. The chain links TRBV5-1 to TRBJ1-6; perhaps TRBD1 as D (6 bases). The CDR3 sequence is 13 residues long. Germline V CDR1 and CDR2: SGHRS, YFSETQ. V was clipped by 7 bases and J by 7 bases, with 12 bases between them. The DNA for the CDR3 is TGCGCCAGCCGAGCAGGGGAAAATTCACCCCTCCACTTT. Its translation is CASRAGENSPLHF.

To note about this clonotype: Relative to the germline gene, one junction end is altered; a read error may explain this. The V and J genes are TRBV12-3 or TRBV12-4 and TRBJ1-1; the D is unclear. The CDR3 has 13 residues. In nucleotides, the CDR3 is TGTGCCAGCACCCCGGACTTGAACACTGAAGTTTTCTTT. This encodes CASTPDLNTEVFF.

This clonotype was seen only a few times. The CDR3 coding sequence is TGTGCCACCAGCAGAGAAGCAGGGAGGGACGAGCAGTACTTC. The encoded protein is CATSREAGRDEQYF. The chain joins TRBV15 to TRBJ2-7, with TRBD2 identical over 7 bases. In germline, CDR1 is LNHNV, CDR2 YYDKDF (reference sequence). The CDR3 length is 14 residues. After removal of 0 bases from V and 5 bases from J, the junction contained 4 bases not matched to a gene.

The V gene is TRBV5-5, the J gene TRBJ2-1; a weak D match, TRBD2 (5 bases). Trimming removed 4 bases from V and 10 bases from J, with 12 bases in between. The CDR3 is 12 residues long. Germline-derived CDR1 and CDR2 are SGHKS and YYEKEE (reference sequence). The CDR3 sequence is CASSLDGVEQFF. CDR3 coding DNA: TGTGCCAGCAGCCTTGACGGGGTCGAGCAGTTCTTC.